This T cell receptor (beta chain) stems from a study of shared clonotypes between healthy human individuals. Per the original methods: ImmunoSEQ supplied junction-only sequences lacking quality scores, so filtering was different. Sequenced by immunoSEQ multiplex PCR; TCRdb stores in-frame clones only, minus some. V, J and clone size reflect that table, while D and trimming were determined from the DNA. The top ten clones hold roughly 13% of a sample with about 480,000 clones, about four fifths of them seen once. CDR1 MNHEY and CDR2 SMNVEV come from the germline V gene (reference sequence). The V end lost 3 bases, the J end lost 5 bases, and 14 bases lay between the germline ends. This CDR3 comprises 15 residues.

The sample comprised PBMCs. The chain carries TRBV27 and TRBJ2-1; tentative D call: TRBD2 (6 bases). This receptor was taken from a woman aged 40 to 50 in good health. Some clones in this sample may be carry-over from other donors' samples. The CDR3 region has the DNA TGTGCCAGCAGTTTTAATAGCGGTAAAAACAATGAGCAGTTCTTC. Its translation is CASSFNSGKNNEQFF.